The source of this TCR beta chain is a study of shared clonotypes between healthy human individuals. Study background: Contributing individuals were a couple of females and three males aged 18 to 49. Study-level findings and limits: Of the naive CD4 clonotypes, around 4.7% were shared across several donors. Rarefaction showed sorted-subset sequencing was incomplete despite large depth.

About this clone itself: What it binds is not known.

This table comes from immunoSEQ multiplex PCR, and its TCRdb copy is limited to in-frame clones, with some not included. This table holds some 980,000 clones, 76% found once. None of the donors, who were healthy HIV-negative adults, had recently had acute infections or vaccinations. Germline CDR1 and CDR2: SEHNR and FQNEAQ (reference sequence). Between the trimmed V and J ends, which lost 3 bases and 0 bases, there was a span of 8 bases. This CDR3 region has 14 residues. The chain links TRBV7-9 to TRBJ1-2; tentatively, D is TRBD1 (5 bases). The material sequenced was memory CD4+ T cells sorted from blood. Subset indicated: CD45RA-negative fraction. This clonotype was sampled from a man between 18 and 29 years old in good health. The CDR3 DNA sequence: TGTGCCAGCAGCTTTGACAGAACTAACTATGGCTACACCTTC. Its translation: CASSFDRTNYGYTF.